This T cell receptor (beta chain) was identified during a study of human CD8 memory T cell subsets. CCR7+ PD-1+ TIGIT+ early memory CD8+ T cells with exhausted-like traits constituted the TPEX cells. The CDR3 loop spans 13 amino acids. Researchers made TCR beta libraries via UMI-labeled 5' RACE. Following a re-call of the 5' RACE reads, TCRdb has one entry per CDR3 protein and lacks DNA. The sample includes around 6,000 distinct CDR3 sequences. This TCR came from a human donor in good health. Sample: CD8+ T cells from PBMCs. The rearrangement links TRBV12-3 or TRBV12-4 to TRBJ2-7. CDR3 amino acids: CASSFGLAYEQYF.